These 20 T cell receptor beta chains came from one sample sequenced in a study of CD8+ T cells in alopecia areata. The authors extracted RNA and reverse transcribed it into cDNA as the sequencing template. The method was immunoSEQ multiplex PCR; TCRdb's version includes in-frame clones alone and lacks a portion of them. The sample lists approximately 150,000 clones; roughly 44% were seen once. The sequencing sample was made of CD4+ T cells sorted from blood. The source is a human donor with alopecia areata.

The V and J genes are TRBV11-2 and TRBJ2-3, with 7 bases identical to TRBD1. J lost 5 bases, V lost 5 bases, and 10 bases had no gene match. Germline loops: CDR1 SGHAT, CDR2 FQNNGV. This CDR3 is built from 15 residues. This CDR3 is CASSPWDRLGDTQYF. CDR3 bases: TGTGCCAGCAGCCCCTGGGACAGACTGGGAGATACGCAGTATTTT.

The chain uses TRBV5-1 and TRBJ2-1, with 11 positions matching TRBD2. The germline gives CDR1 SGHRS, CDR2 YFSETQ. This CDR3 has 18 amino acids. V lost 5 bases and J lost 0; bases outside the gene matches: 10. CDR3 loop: CASRKGLAEPDSYNEQFF. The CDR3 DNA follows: TGCGCCAGCAGAAAGGGACTAGCGGAGCCGGACTCCTACAATGAGCAGTTCTTC. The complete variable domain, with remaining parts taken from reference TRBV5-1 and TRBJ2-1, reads KAGVTQTPRYLIKTRGQQVTLSCSPISGHRSVSWYQQTPGQGLQFLFEYFSETQRNKGNFPGRFSGRQFSNSRSEMNVSTLELGDSALYLCASRKGLAEPDSYNEQFFGPGTRLTVL.

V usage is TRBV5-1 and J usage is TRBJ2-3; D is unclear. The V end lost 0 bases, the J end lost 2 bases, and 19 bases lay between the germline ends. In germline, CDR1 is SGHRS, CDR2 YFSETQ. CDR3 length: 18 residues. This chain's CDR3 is CASSLGPPKVPSTDTQYF. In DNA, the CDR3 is TGCGCCAGCAGCTTGGGACCTCCCAAGGTCCCCTCCACAGATACGCAGTATTTT.

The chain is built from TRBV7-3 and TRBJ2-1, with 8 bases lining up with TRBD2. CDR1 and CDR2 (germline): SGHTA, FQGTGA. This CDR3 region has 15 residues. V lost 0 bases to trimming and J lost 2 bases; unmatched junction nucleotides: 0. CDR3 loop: CASSLTSGAYNEQFF. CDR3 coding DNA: TGTGCCAGCAGCTTAACTAGCGGGGCCTACAATGAGCAGTTCTTC.

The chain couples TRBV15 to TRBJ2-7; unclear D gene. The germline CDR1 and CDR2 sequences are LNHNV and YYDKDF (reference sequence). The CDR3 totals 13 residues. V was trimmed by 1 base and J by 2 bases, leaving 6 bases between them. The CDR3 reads CATSRGQTYEQYF. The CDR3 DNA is TGTGCCACCAGCAGAGGTCAAACCTACGAGCAGTACTTC.

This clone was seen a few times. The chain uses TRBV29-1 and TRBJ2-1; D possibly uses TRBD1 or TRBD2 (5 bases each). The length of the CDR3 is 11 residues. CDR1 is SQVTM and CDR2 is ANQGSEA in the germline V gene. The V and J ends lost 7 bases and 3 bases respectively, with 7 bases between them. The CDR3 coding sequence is TGCAGCGGGGGGAACTACAATGAGCAGTTCTTC. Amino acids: CSGGNYNEQFF.

The CDR3 DNA follows: TGCGCCAGCAGAGCGGGATTATCCTACGAGCAGTACTTC. Amino acids: CASRAGLSYEQYF. This chain joins TRBV5-1 and TRBJ2-7; 7 bases are a match to TRBD2. The CDR3 is 13 amino acids. Germline V gene data show CDR1 as SGHRS and CDR2 as YFSETQ. Losses at the gene ends were 5 bases for V and 1 base for J; bases not matched to a gene: 3.

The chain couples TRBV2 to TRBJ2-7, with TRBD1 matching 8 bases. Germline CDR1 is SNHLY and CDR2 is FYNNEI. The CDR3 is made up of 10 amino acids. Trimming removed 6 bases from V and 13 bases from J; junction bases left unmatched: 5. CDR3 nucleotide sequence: TGTGCCAGCAGAGATGACAGGGGCTACTTC. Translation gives CASRDDRGYF. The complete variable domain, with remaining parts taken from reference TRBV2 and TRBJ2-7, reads EPEVTQTPSHQVTQMGQEVILRCVPISNHLYFYWYRQILGQKVEFLVSFYNNEISEKSEIFDDQFSVERPDGSNFTLKIRSTKLEDSAMYFCASRDDRGYFGPGTRLTVT.

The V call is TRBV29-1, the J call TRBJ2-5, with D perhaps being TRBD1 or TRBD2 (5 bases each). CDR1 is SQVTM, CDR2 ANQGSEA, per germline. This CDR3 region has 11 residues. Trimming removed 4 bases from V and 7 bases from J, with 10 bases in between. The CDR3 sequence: CSVGQRGTQYF. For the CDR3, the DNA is TGCAGCGTTGGGCAGAGGGGGACCCAGTACTTC.

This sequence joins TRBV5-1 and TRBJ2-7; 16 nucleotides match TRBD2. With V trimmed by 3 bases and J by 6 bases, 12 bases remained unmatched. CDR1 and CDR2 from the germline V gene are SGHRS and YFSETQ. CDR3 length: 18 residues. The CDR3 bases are TGCGCCAGCAGCTGGGGACTAGCGGGAGGGTCCCCATTGCGCGAGCAGTACTTC. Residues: CASSWGLAGGSPLREQYF.

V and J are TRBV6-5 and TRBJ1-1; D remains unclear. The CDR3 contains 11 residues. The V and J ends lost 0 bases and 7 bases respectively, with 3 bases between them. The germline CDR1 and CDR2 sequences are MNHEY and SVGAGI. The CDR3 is CASSYSGEAFF. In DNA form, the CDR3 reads TGTGCCAGCAGTTACTCGGGTGAAGCTTTCTTT.

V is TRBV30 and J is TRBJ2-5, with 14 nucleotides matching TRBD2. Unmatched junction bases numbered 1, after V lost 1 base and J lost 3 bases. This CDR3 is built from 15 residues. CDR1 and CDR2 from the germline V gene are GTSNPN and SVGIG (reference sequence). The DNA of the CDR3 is TGTGCCTGGAGTGAGGGACTAGCGGGAGAAGAGACCCAGTACTTC. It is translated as CAWSEGLAGEETQYF.

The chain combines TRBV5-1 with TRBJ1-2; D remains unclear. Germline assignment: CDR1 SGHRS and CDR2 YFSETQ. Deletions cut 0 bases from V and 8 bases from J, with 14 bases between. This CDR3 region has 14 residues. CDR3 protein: CASSLGELRHGYTF. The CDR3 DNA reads TGCGCCAGCAGCTTGGGGGAACTAAGGCACGGCTACACCTTC.

The CDR3 DNA reads as TGTGCCAGCACGACAAGCTACGAGCAGTACTTC. Translating gives CASTTSYEQYF. This rearrangement joins TRBV28 to TRBJ2-7; D call uncertain. Germline V gene data show CDR1 as MDHEN and CDR2 as SYDVKM. The CDR3 is 11 residues long. With 7 bases removed from V and 3 bases from J, the gap between germline ends came to 7 bases.

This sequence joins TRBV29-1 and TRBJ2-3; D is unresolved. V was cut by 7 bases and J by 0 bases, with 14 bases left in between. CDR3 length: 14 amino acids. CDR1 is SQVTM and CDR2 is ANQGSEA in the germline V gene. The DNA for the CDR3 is TGCAGCGCCGAGGACGATGGAAGCACAGATACGCAGTATTTT. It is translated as CSAEDDGSTDTQYF.

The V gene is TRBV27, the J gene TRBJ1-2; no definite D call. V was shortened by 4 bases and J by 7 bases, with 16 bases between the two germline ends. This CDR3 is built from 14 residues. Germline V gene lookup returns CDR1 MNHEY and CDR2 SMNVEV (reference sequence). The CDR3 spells CASSSPGLAGGYTF. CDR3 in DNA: TGTGCCAGCAGTTCGCCCGGGCTGGCTGGTGGCTACACCTTC.

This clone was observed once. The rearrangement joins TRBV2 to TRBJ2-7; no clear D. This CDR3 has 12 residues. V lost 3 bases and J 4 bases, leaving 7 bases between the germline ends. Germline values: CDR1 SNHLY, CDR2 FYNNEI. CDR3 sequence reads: CASSDEWYEQYF. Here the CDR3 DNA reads TGTGCCAGCAGTGATGAGTGGTACGAGCAGTACTTC.

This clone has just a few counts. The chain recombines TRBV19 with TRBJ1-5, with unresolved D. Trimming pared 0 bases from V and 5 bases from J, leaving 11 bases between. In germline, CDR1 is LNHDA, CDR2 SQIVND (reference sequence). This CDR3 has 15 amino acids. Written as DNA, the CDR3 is TGTGCCAGTAGTATAGATGCCAGTAGGGATCAGCCCCAGCATTTT. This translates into CASSIDASRDQPQHF.

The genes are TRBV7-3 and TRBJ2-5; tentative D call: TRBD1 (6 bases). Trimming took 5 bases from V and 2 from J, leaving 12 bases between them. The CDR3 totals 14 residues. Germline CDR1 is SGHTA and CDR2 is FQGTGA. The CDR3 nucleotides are TGTGCCAGCAGCACCGGGACATTTCAAGAGACCCAGTACTTC. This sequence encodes CASSTGTFQETQYF. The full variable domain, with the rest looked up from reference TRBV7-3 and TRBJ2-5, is GAGVSQTPSNKVTEKGKYVELRCDPISGHTALYWYRQSLGQGPEFLIYFQGTGAADDSGLPNDRFFAVRPEGSVSTLKIQRTERGDSAVYLCASSTGTFQETQYFGPGTRLLVL.

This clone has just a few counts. The CDR3 loop reads CSVEGEDAWQYF. The CDR3 bases are TGCAGCGTTGAAGGCGAGGACGCCTGGCAGTATTTT. The V gene is TRBV29-1, the J gene TRBJ2-3, with D unresolved. Trimming took 1 base from V and 11 from J, leaving 13 bases between them. Per the germline V gene, CDR1 is SQVTM and CDR2 is ANQGSEA. The CDR3 spans 12 residues.